Listed below are T cell receptor beta chains from one sample, sequenced in a study of blood T cells in healthy people across ages. TCRdb itself ran the 5' RACE reads through MiXCR, one entry per CDR3 protein. The sample carries 700,000 to 850,000 distinct CDR3 sequences, less than 70% recorded once. Material for sequencing was blood. Receptors were obtained from a man of 80 years or more in good health. Both conserved end residues are part of each CDR3. A D gene is named only where the DNA matches it firmly. Part of the rows lack a size; the others show once, few, many or a class for expanded clones.

-	TRBV5-1	TRBJ2-5	-	TGCGCCAGCAGCCCGTGGCGAGAACAAGAGACCCAGTACTTC	CASSPWREQETQYF
-	TRBV16	TRBJ1-2	-	TGTGCCAGCAGCCAATTTAAAGAGAGAGGCTACACCTTC	CASSQFKERGYTF
TRBD1	TRBV29-1	TRBJ1-2	once	TGCAGCGTTGTACCTGACAGGGGCCCCGCCTATGGCTACACCTTC	CSVVPDRGPAYGYTF
-	TRBV7-2	TRBJ2-5	-	TGTGCCAGCAGCTTACAACCAGGGGCGCTTGACCAAGAGACCCAGTACTTC	CASSLQPGALDQETQYF
TRBD2	TRBV5-1	TRBJ2-3	few	TGCGCCAGCGACCAATCGGGACTAGCGACAGATACGCAGTATTTT	CASDQSGLATDTQYF
-	TRBV20-1	TRBJ2-7	-	TGCAGTGCTAGGGGCGGGAAGGTTTTAGACGAGCAGTACTTC	CSARGGKVLDEQYF
TRBD2	TRBV5-1	TRBJ2-1	-	TGCGCCAGCAGCTTTCTAGCGGTCGCCTCCTACAATGAGCAGTTCTTC	CASSFLAVASYNEQFF
-	TRBV12-3/TRBV12-4	TRBJ1-1	-	TGTGCCAGCAGTTTCGCGGCGGGCACTGAAGCTTTCTTT	CASSFAAGTEAFF
TRBD1	TRBV27	TRBJ2-7	few	TGTGCCAGCAGACCCTGGGACAGGGGGCGGGAGCAGTACTTC	CASRPWDRGREQYF
-	TRBV3-1	TRBJ1-5	-	TGTGCCAGCAGCTTAGGACAGTCGATTAATCAGCCCCAGCATTTT	CASSLGQSINQPQHF
-	TRBV6-4	TRBJ2-1	-	TGTGCCAGCAGTGAGGGTAGAGGAGCGACCCAGTTCTTC	CASSEGRGATQFF
-	TRBV13	TRBJ2-3	-	TGTGCTAGCAGCTTAACCAACGCCTACTACACAGATACGCAGTATTTT	CASSLTNAYYTDTQYF
-	TRBV7-2	TRBJ1-1	many	TGTGCCAGCAGCCAGACGGGGAACACTGAAGCTTTCTTT	CASSQTGNTEAFF
-	TRBV5-6	TRBJ2-7	-	TGTGCCAGCAGCTTCACGTACCGAGGGGGGGTCGAGCAGTACTTC	CASSFTYRGGVEQYF
-	TRBV12-3/TRBV12-4	TRBJ2-4	-	TGTGCCAGCAGTTTAGGGAAACACAAAAACATTCAGTACTTC	CASSLGKHKNIQYF
-	TRBV6-6	TRBJ2-7	many	TGTGCCAGCAGTTCGGGCGCCTACGAGCAGTACTTC	CASSSGAYEQYF
TRBD2	TRBV24-1	TRBJ2-3	-	TGTGCCACCAGTGACCCTCGCGCGGGGGAAGATACGCAGTATTTT	CATSDPRAGEDTQYF
TRBD2	TRBV12-3/TRBV12-4	TRBJ2-5	-	TGTGCCAGCAGGTCGACTAGCGCGAAAGAGACCCAGTACTTC	CASRSTSAKETQYF
TRBD1	TRBV7-2	TRBJ2-3	once	TGTGCCAGCAGGAGACAGGGGCCAGGCACAGATACGCAGTATTTT	CASRRQGPGTDTQYF
-	TRBV20-1	TRBJ1-2	-	TGCAGTGCTAGAGGGGGCCTCGGGCTAGCTAACTATGGCTACACCTTC	CSARGGLGLANYGYTF
-	TRBV20-1	TRBJ2-5	few	TGCAGTGCTCCCCAACCGGGACGACCACAAGAGACCCAGTACTTC	CSAPQPGRPQETQYF
-	TRBV9	TRBJ2-3	-	TGTGCCAGCAGCGTAGGGTACGATACGCAGTATTTT	CASSVGYDTQYF
TRBD1	TRBV20-1	TRBJ2-1	-	TGCAGTGCTCGCGGACAGGGCGAGACCCAGTTCTTC	CSARGQGETQFF
-	TRBV6-5	TRBJ1-5	-	TGTGCCTGCAGGGACGCAAGGGGGAAAAATCAGCCCCAGCATTTT	CACRDARGKNQPQHF
-	TRBV12-3/TRBV12-4	TRBJ2-7	few	TGTGCCAGCAGTTTGAACCAGGGGAAGGACGAGCAGTACTTC	CASSLNQGKDEQYF
-	TRBV10-3	TRBJ2-1	-	TGTACCATCAGTGAGTCGGTCACTAGCTCTGGCAATGAGCAGTTCTTC	CTISESVTSSGNEQFF
-	TRBV27	TRBJ2-3	-	TGTGCCAGCAGTAGACCCGCTGGATACGCGTATTTT	CASSRPAGYAYF
-	TRBV12-3/TRBV12-4	TRBJ1-3	-	TGTGCCAGCAGTCCGCGGGGAGGCCTATTGGGGAACACCATATATTTT	CASSPRGGLLGNTIYF
TRBD2	TRBV28	TRBJ2-2	-	TGTGCCAGCAGTTTTCCGGGACTAGCGGGAGGCACCGGGGAGCTGTTTTTT	CASSFPGLAGGTGELFF
TRBD2	TRBV20-1	TRBJ2-1	few	TGCAGTGGGCTCGGGAGCGGGAGCTACAATGAGCAGTTCTTC	CSGLGSGSYNEQFF
-	TRBV10-3	TRBJ1-1	-	TGTGCCATCAGAACAGGGACAAGCCCTGAAGCTTTCTTT	CAIRTGTSPEAFF
TRBD1	TRBV20-1	TRBJ2-7	-	TGCAGTGCTAGGGCTTCCCGGGACAGGGCTTACGGGCAGTACTTC	CSARASRDRAYGQYF
TRBD1	TRBV3-1	TRBJ2-7	few	TGTGCCAGCAGGGACAGCCCCAGGGGGGAGCAGTACTTC	CASRDSPRGEQYF
TRBD1	TRBV7-9	TRBJ2-7	few	TGTGCCAGCAGCTCCGGGACAGGGGTGCACGAGCAGTACTTC	CASSSGTGVHEQYF
TRBD1	TRBV20-1	TRBJ1-6	-	TGCAGTGCTAGAATCCAGGGGGCGGATAATTCACCCCTCCACTTT	CSARIQGADNSPLHF
-	TRBV11-2	TRBJ2-3	once	TGTGCCAGCAGCATTGCAGGGGCAGGGAAGCACAGATACGCGTATTTT	CASSIAGAGKHRYAYF
-	TRBV7-9	TRBJ2-5	many	TGTGCCAGCAGCCTAGGACAGTTCACTATAGAGACCCAGTACTTC	CASSLGQFTIETQYF
-	TRBV20-1	TRBJ2-3	-	TGCAGTGGTTGCCTAGCCACAGATACGCAGTATTTT	CSGCLATDTQYF
-	TRBV6-5	TRBJ2-4	-	TGTGCCAGCAGTTCGGGCGGCGCGGGGCGTAAAAACATTCAGTACTTC	CASSSGGAGRKNIQYF
-	TRBV20-1	TRBJ1-1	few	TGCAGTGCTAGAGATGTGGGGAGCACTGAAGCTTTCTTT	CSARDVGSTEAFF
-	TRBV29-1	TRBJ1-1	-	TGCAGCGCCCCGGGACTCACCTCGATGAACGCTGAAGCTTTCTTT	CSAPGLTSMNAEAFF
-	TRBV28	TRBJ2-3	-	TGTGCCAGCAAGGGGGGACGGGTTATAGATACGCAGTATTTT	CASKGGRVIDTQYF